Presented here are 15 T cell receptor beta chains from one specimen sequenced in a study of cytomegalovirus exposure and HLA in healthy donors. With 60 Vbeta and 13 Jbeta primers, the PCR was carried out. Generated by immunoSEQ multiplex PCR, the TCRdb table keeps only in-frame clones and is missing some. The sample records about 300,000 clones, just over 85% being singletons. The specimen sequenced was PBMCs. The receptor source for this set is a man in his forties in good health and CMV-seropositive.

This chain joins TRBV7-2 and TRBJ1-6; TRBD1 agrees at 8 bases. Germline assignment: CDR1 SGHTA and CDR2 FQGNSA. Losses at the gene ends were 0 bases for V and 12 bases for J; bases not matched to a gene: 10. The CDR3 has 16 residues. CDR3 sequence: CASSLAVGQAEVPLHF. CDR3 coding DNA: TGTGCCAGCAGCTTAGCCGTGGGACAGGCCGAGGTACCCCTCCACTTT.

V gene TRBV6-5 combines with J gene TRBJ1-1, with TRBD1 as a possible D gene (6 bases). The germline V and J ends were trimmed by 6 bases and 8 bases, with 16 bases remaining between them. The CDR3 has 13 residues. Germline V lookup: CDR1 MNHEY, CDR2 SVGAGI. CDR3 DNA: TGTGCCAGCAGGGAGTCAGGGGTCTCCGAAGCTTTCTTT. It codes for CASRESGVSEAFF.

The chain carries TRBV30 and TRBJ1-1; D call uncertain. The CDR3 consists of 13 residues. Germline V gene lookup returns CDR1 GTSNPN and CDR2 SVGIG (reference sequence). Trimming removed 6 bases from V and 0 bases from J, with 11 bases in between. The chain's CDR3 is CACFRDLNTEAFF. The CDR3, as DNA: TGTGCCTGTTTCCGGGATTTGAACACTGAAGCTTTCTTT.

This chain joins TRBV2 and TRBJ1-5, with D perhaps TRBD1 (6 bases). Trimming removed 5 bases from V and 1 base from J, with 9 bases in between. The CDR3 contains 14 residues. Per germline, CDR1 SNHLY and CDR2 FYNNEI. The CDR3 nucleotides are TGTGCCAGCAGTTCCCAGGGGAGCAATCAGCCCCAGCATTTT. This translates into CASSSQGSNQPQHF.

This clone came up once. The chain employs TRBV14 and TRBJ2-7; TRBD2 agrees at 10 bases. Germline loops: CDR1 SGHDN, CDR2 FVKESK. The ends lost 1 base at V and 0 bases at J; junction bases unmatched: 3. CDR3 length: 16 residues. Here the CDR3 DNA reads TGTGCCAGCAGCCAAGGGGCTAGCGGGAGCTCCTACGAGCAGTACTTC. Encoded protein: CASSQGASGSSYEQYF.

The chain is built from TRBV5-4 and TRBJ2-2; 14 bases map to TRBD2. With 4 bases clipped from V and 6 bases from J, the junction kept 2 bases outside the gene matches. The CDR3 has 15 amino acids. Germline assignment: CDR1 SGHNT and CDR2 YYREEE (reference sequence). CDR3 loop: CASSQGLAGAGELFF. The CDR3 nucleotides read TGTGCCAGCAGCCAGGGACTAGCGGGAGCCGGGGAGCTGTTTTTT.

Of note for this clone: The same CDR3 is also encoded by other DNA sequences in this sample. The CDR3 here is CATRGPGANVLTF. DNA of the CDR3: TGTGCCACCCGGGGTCCCGGGGCCAACGTCCTGACTTTC. This chain links TRBV15 with TRBJ2-6, with D possibly matching TRBD2 (5 bases). Between the trimmed V and J ends, which lost 8 bases and 4 bases, there was a span of 9 bases. This CDR3 region has 13 residues. Germline CDR1 is LNHNV and CDR2 is YYDKDF (reference sequence).

The table lists this clone with a few counts. Other nucleotide sequences from this sample produce the same CDR3. This chain links TRBV6-5 with TRBJ1-5; D is unclear. Trimming cost V 0 bases and J 0 bases, with 6 bases left between them. The CDR3 loop spans 15 amino acids. CDR1 is MNHEY, CDR2 SVGAGI, per germline. For the CDR3, the DNA is TGTGCCAGCAGTTACTCGTCTTATAGCAATCAGCCCCAGCATTTT. Its protein product is CASSYSSYSNQPQHF.

This clone has only a few counts. This sequence joins TRBV15 and TRBJ2-3; 12 bases agree with TRBD1. There are 16 residues in the CDR3. The germline gives CDR1 LNHNV, CDR2 YYDKDF (reference sequence). Trimming cost V 4 bases and J 4 bases; bases outside gene matches: 6. Here the CDR3 reads CATSTGTGGKADTQYF. The CDR3 region has the DNA TGTGCCACCAGCACAGGGACAGGGGGCAAGGCAGATACGCAGTATTTT.

The chain recombines TRBV7-3 with TRBJ2-1, with TRBD2 as a possible D gene (7 bases). The V end lost 5 bases, the J end lost 2 bases, and 22 bases lay between the germline ends. The CDR3 spans 18 residues. Germline lookup yields CDR1 SGHTA and CDR2 FQGTGA. CDR3 sequence: CASSAGGPPQNTYNEQFF. CDR3 coding DNA: TGTGCCAGCAGCGCCGGGGGGCCACCACAGAATACCTACAATGAGCAGTTCTTC.

CDR3 amino acids: CASRGGSGHGYTF. The CDR3 coding sequence is TGTGCCAGCAGGGGCGGCTCAGGGCATGGCTACACCTTC. This chain uses TRBV7-2 with TRBJ1-2; possible D gene TRBD1, 5 bases. The CDR3 consists of 13 residues. V was pared by 6 bases and J by 6 bases, with 14 bases between. Germline V gives CDR1 SGHTA, CDR2 FQGNSA.

The rearrangement joins TRBV27 to TRBJ2-1, with 7 bases lining up with TRBD2. Unmatched junction bases numbered 10, after V lost 6 bases and J lost 8 bases. Per the germline V gene, CDR1 is MNHEY and CDR2 is SMNVEV (reference sequence). The CDR3 spans 14 residues. The chain's CDR3 is CASRGLVALDEQFF. The CDR3 region has the DNA TGTGCCAGCAGAGGACTAGTGGCCCTAGATGAGCAGTTCTTC.

The chain combines TRBV19 with TRBJ2-1; 13 bases are shared with TRBD2. Germline-derived CDR1 and CDR2 are LNHDA and SQIVND (reference sequence). The CDR3 is 17 amino acids. V dropped 3 bases and J dropped 12; count of bases not matched to a gene: 14. The CDR3 sequence is CASSILLGTSGTHVQFF. The CDR3 nucleotides are TGTGCCAGTAGTATCCTTCTCGGGACTAGCGGGACTCACGTGCAGTTCTTC.

The rearrangement uses TRBV6-4 and TRBJ1-5, with D unresolved. This CDR3 region has 13 residues. CDR1 and CDR2 (germline): MRHNA, SNTAGT. Trimming stripped 1 base from V and 7 bases from J, with 8 bases between. The CDR3 spells CASSDWEGQPQHF. The CDR3 DNA follows: TGTGCCAGCAGTGACTGGGAGGGCCAGCCCCAGCATTTT.

V usage is TRBV27 and J usage is TRBJ1-2, with TRBD1 identical over 8 bases. There are 14 residues in the CDR3. V lost 2 bases to trimming and J lost 6 bases; unmatched junction nucleotides: 5. Germline V lookup: CDR1 MNHEY, CDR2 SMNVEV (reference sequence). The CDR3, as DNA: TGTGCCAGCAGTTTAGGCAGGGGGCAAGATGGCTACACCTTC. This codes for CASSLGRGQDGYTF.